This T cell receptor beta chain was obtained from a study of shared clonotypes between healthy human individuals. Findings and limits, study-wide: Sharing of clonotypes among donors was expected to vary with sequencing depth.

On this clone: Antigen specificity is unknown.

All donors qualified as healthy HIV-negative adults and had experienced no recent acute infections or vaccinations. Over several immunoSEQ plates, each subset's genomic DNA was distributed in even portions. The method was immunoSEQ multiplex PCR; TCRdb's version includes in-frame clones alone and lacks a portion of them. The sample carries about half a million clones, roughly 80% recorded once. The sample consisted of PBMCs. The clonotype comes from a woman between 40 and 55 years old in good health. Some clones in this sample may be carry-over from other donors' samples.

The CDR3 loop reads CASTQTGSLYTF. CDR3 sequence (DNA): TGTGCCAGCACCCAGACAGGGAGTCTCTACACCTTC. This chain joins TRBV6-5 and TRBJ1-2, with 7 positions matching TRBD1. J lost 10 bases, V lost 7 bases, and 9 bases had no gene match. CDR3 length equals 12 residues. Germline CDR1 and CDR2: MNHEY and SVGAGI.